A single TCR beta chain is shown here with its context. Its cognate antigen is unknown. TCRdb fed the reads into MiXCR, producing one record per CDR3 protein. The profile covers around 6,600 distinct CDR3 sequences, with 15% to 20% appearing a single time and roughly 2.9% taken by the ten largest. V lost 3 bases, J lost 0 bases, and 5 bases lay in between. The CDR3 sequence is 13 residues long. The data stem from a study of liver allograft versus peripheral blood T cells. Background on the study: Blood and transplanted-liver T cell receptor repertoires from recipients were compared.

Points from the study as a whole: Peripheral blood reportedly held T cell receptor repertoires that differed from those inside liver allografts.

This chain links TRBV12-3 or TRBV12-4 with TRBJ1-1, with D unclear. The clonotype originates from a human patient who had a liver transplant. Some T cells here may be from the graft donor. In DNA, the CDR3 is TGTGCCAGCAGTTTCTCGGTGAACACTGAAGCTTTCTTT. As protein: CASSFSVNTEAFF.